These 8 T cell receptor beta chains came from one sample sequenced in a study of post-analysis software for immune sequencing data. Whole-study results and caveats: When patients were compared with controls, about five TRBV segments were more frequent, TRBV5-6, TRBV5-1 and TRBV20-1 among them.

TCR beta libraries were prepared from cDNA with unique molecular identifiers. MiXCR was run by TCRdb on the PCR reads, yielding one entry per CDR3 protein. In the table there are around 200,000 distinct CDR3 sequences, roughly 28% of which are singletons. These TCRs' antigens remain unknown. Sample: blood. The source of these receptors is a girl aged 2 to 17 with multiple sclerosis.

The V call is TRBV9, the J call TRBJ2-5; D uncertain. The CDR3 consists of 13 residues. Deletions cut 0 bases from V and 2 bases from J, with 5 bases between. The germline CDR1 and CDR2 sequences are SGDLS and YYNGEE. CDR3 region: CASSVETQETQYF. In DNA, the CDR3 is TGTGCCAGCAGCGTAGAGACGCAAGAGACCCAGTACTTC.

The chain joins TRBV7-9 to TRBJ2-7; D is possibly TRBD1 (5 bases). V was pared by 10 bases and J by 0 bases, with 19 bases between. The CDR3 runs 15 residues. Germline loops: CDR1 SEHNR, CDR2 FQNEAQ (reference sequence). Here the CDR3 reads CATTLGQGHSYEQYF. The CDR3 DNA reads TGTGCCACCACGCTAGGGCAGGGCCACTCCTACGAGCAGTACTTC.

For this clonotype: This sequence may be a read error, since a much larger clone differs from it by one base. This sequence joins TRBV12-3 or TRBV12-4 and TRBJ1-1; D might be TRBD1 (6 bases). The CDR3 runs 15 residues. This chain's CDR3 is CASSMTGRMNTEVFF. CDR3 nucleotide sequence: TGTGCCAGCAGTATGACAGGCCGTATGAACACTGAAGTTTTCTTT.

This clonotype was counted only a few times. The chain recombines TRBV15 with TRBJ1-1; 7 nucleotides line up with TRBD1. CDR1 and CDR2 (germline): LNHNV, YYDKDF (reference sequence). V shed 0 bases and J 1 base; nucleotides not matched to a gene: 5. This CDR3 spans 16 amino acids. The CDR3 region is CATSRDLAGGNTEAFF. The DNA of the CDR3 is TGTGCCACCAGCAGAGATTTGGCAGGGGGGAACACTGAAGCTTTCTTT.

The DNA of the CDR3 is TGTGCCAGTAGCCTCACCCCTGGACTAGCGGGGGACTACAATGAGCAGTTCTTC. As protein: CASSLTPGLAGDYNEQFF. V usage is TRBV7-3 and J usage is TRBJ2-1; 13 bases match TRBD2. Germline lookup yields CDR1 SGHTA and CDR2 FQGTGA. Unmatched junction bases numbered 14, after V lost 9 bases and J lost 3 bases. There are 18 residues in the CDR3.

This chain links TRBV4-1 with TRBJ1-5; D remains unclear. The CDR3 is 15 amino acids. The germline V and J ends were trimmed by 0 bases and 0 bases, with 6 bases remaining between them. The V gene's germline CDR1 is MGHRA and CDR2 YSYEKL. The CDR3, as DNA: TGCGCCAGCAGCCAAGAGTACCTTAGCAATCAGCCCCAGCATTTT. Its translation: CASSQEYLSNQPQHF.

This clonotype has only a few counts. The rearrangement joins TRBV7-9 to TRBJ1-1; possible D gene TRBD1, 6 bases. CDR3 length: 13 residues. Germline-derived CDR1 and CDR2 are SEHNR and FQNEAQ (reference sequence). Between the trimmed V and J ends, which lost 1 base and 9 bases, there was a span of 12 bases. The CDR3 here is CASSLEAGAKAFF. The CDR3 nucleotides read TGTGCCAGCAGCTTAGAGGCAGGGGCGAAAGCTTTCTTT.

This clonotype was counted between two and nine times. The chain carries TRBV27 and TRBJ1-1; no clear D gene. The CDR3 has 14 amino acids. Trimming removed 1 base from V and 2 bases from J, with 8 bases in between. Germline CDR1 MNHEY, CDR2 SMNVEV (reference sequence). The CDR3 sequence is CASSLLGPNTEAFF. In DNA form, the CDR3 reads TGTGCCAGCAGTTTATTAGGACCCAACACTGAAGCTTTCTTT.